This is a list of T cell receptor beta chains from one sample in a study of cytotoxic CD8 clonotypes in ibrutinib-treated CLL. Profiled with immunoSEQ multiplex PCR; TCRdb holds only in-frame clones, not every one. The sample yields 150,000 or so clones, 80% seen once. The input for sequencing was PBMCs, taken after 36 months of ibrutinib treatment. The receptors stem from a human donor with chronic lymphocytic leukemia. Both conserved end residues are part of each CDR3. Each record gives: clone size, V gene, D gene, J gene, CDR3 protein, CDR3 DNA. D genes are given only for firm matches. Some rows have no size entry. The others give once, few or many, or a class for an expanded clone.

>-|TRBV19|-|TRBJ2-6
CASSIASGANVLTF
TGTGCCAGTAGTATCGCCTCTGGGGCCAACGTCCTGACTTTC
>-|TRBV29-1|-|TRBJ2-7
CSVEDRTVTSYEQYF
TGCAGCGTTGAAGATAGGACAGTCACTTCCTACGAGCAGTACTTC
>-|TRBV7-9|-|TRBJ1-1
CASSWASAEAFF
TGTGCCAGCAGCTGGGCAAGCGCTGAAGCTTTCTTT
>-|TRBV4-2|-|TRBJ1-5
CASSQGRAQHF
TGTGCCAGCAGCCAAGGCAGGGCCCAGCATTTT
>-|TRBV7-9|TRBD2|TRBJ2-5
CASSKEISGVLETQYF
TGTGCCAGCAGCAAAGAAATTAGCGGGGTACTGGAGACCCAGTACTTC
>-|TRBV2|TRBD1|TRBJ1-1
CASRTGGRAEAFF
TGTGCCAGCAGGACAGGGGGCCGCGCTGAAGCTTTCTTT
>-|TRBV11-2|-|TRBJ1-1
CASSQLRGTEAFF
TGTGCCAGCAGCCAACTCCGGGGCACTGAAGCTTTCTTT
>-|TRBV11-3|-|TRBJ2-1
CASSSQGYEQFF
TGTGCCAGCAGCTCACAGGGATATGAGCAGTTCTTC
>few|TRBV7-8|TRBD1|TRBJ1-5
CASIIGTGGQPQHF
TGTGCCAGCATTATAGGGACAGGGGGTCAGCCCCAGCATTTT
>-|TRBV28|-|TRBJ2-3
CASSPRGGGIMSDTQYF
TGTGCCAGCAGTCCCCGTGGGGGAGGAATCATGTCAGATACGCAGTATTTT
>-|TRBV2|TRBD2|TRBJ2-3
CASNFQRGDTQYF
TGTGCCAGCAACTTCCAGCGGGGTGATACGCAGTATTTT
>few|TRBV4-1|-|TRBJ1-4
CASSQPRKNEKLFF
TGCGCCAGCAGCCAACCACGAAAGAATGAAAAACTGTTTTTT
>-|TRBV28|-|TRBJ1-1
CASSQLNTEAFF
TGTGCCAGCAGCCAACTGAACACTGAAGCTTTCTTT
>medium-sized|TRBV5-1|-|TRBJ1-5
CASSPEDSANQPQHF
TGCGCCAGCAGCCCGGAAGACAGTGCCAATCAGCCCCAGCATTTT
>-|TRBV5-6|-|TRBJ2-3
CASSLLRQPWDTQYF
TGTGCCAGCAGCTTGTTGAGGCAGCCGTGGGATACGCAGTATTTT
>-|TRBV4-1|TRBD1|TRBJ1-5
CASSQVGDFVTGGHSRQPQHF
TGCGCCAGCAGCCAAGTAGGCGATTTCGTGACAGGGGGTCATAGCAGGCAGCCCCAGCATTTT
>few|TRBV4-1|-|TRBJ2-3
CASSQDRGKRGTDTQYF
TGCGCCAGCAGCCAAGATCGCGGGAAGAGGGGCACAGATACGCAGTATTTT
>-|TRBV2|-|TRBJ2-3
CASSEQGSSDTQYF
TGTGCCAGCAGCGAACAGGGATCTTCAGATACGCAGTATTTT
>-|TRBV4-1|-|TRBJ2-3
CASSQVPGPQNTDTQYF
TGCGCCAGCAGCCAGGTACCGGGACCCCAAAACACAGATACGCAGTATTTT
>-|TRBV18|TRBD2|TRBJ2-3
CASSPRWGGISDATQYF
TGTGCCAGCTCACCCCGTTGGGGGGGGATTTCCGATGCTACGCAGTATTTT
>-|TRBV11-2|-|TRBJ2-7
CASSFRRGSYEQYF
TGTGCCAGCAGCTTTCGTCGGGGTTCCTACGAGCAGTACTTC
>-|TRBV28|-|TRBJ1-1
CASSLMGRGYTEAFF
TGTGCCAGCAGTTTAATGGGCAGGGGCTACACTGAAGCTTTCTTT
>-|TRBV19|-|TRBJ2-2
CASPDRTGELFF
TGTGCCAGTCCGGACAGAACCGGGGAGCTGTTTTTT
>few|TRBV10-2|TRBD1|TRBJ1-2
CASSDGTGTMQGYTF
TGCGCCAGCAGTGATGGGACAGGGACTATGCAGGGCTACACCTTC
>-|TRBV5-1|-|TRBJ2-7
CAPICGWSYEQYF
TGCGCCCCTATCTGCGGGTGGTCCTACGAGCAGTACTTC
>-|TRBV4-2|-|TRBJ1-1
CASSQEEGGVAWTEAFF
TGTGCCAGCAGCCAAGAAGAGGGCGGGGTTGCGTGGACTGAAGCTTTCTTT
>-|TRBV18|-|TRBJ1-1
CASSPIQNTEAFF
TGTGCCAGCTCACCAATCCAGAACACTGAAGCTTTCTTT
>-|TRBV4-2|-|TRBJ1-3
CASSQESGFGGNTIYF
TGTGCCAGCAGCCAAGAATCAGGGTTTGGTGGAAACACCATATATTTT
>-|TRBV4-1|TRBD2|TRBJ2-3
CASSQYNLAGVTDTQYF
TGCGCCAGCAGCCAATACAACCTAGCGGGAGTTACAGATACGCAGTATTTT
>-|TRBV29-1|-|TRBJ2-5
CSVVTGTSKETQYF
TGCAGCGTTGTTACCGGGACTTCTAAAGAGACCCAGTACTTC
>-|TRBV7-6|-|TRBJ2-7
CASSSQPYEQYF
TGTGCCAGCAGCTCACAGCCTTACGAGCAGTACTTC
>-|TRBV5-1|TRBD1|TRBJ2-7
CASSLAPGTGYEQYF
TGCGCCAGCAGCTTGGCGCCCGGGACAGGCTACGAGCAGTACTTC
>-|TRBV27|-|TRBJ2-7
CASSLTGTLVHEQYF
TGTGCCAGCAGTCTGACCGGGACTCTAGTCCACGAGCAGTACTTC
>-|TRBV19|-|TRBJ2-3
CASSITRRGNTDTQYF
TGTGCCAGTAGTATAACGAGGCGGGGAAACACAGATACGCAGTATTTT
>-|TRBV18|TRBD1|TRBJ1-3
CASSPYRGTGNTIYF
TGTGCCAGCTCACCATACAGGGGTACCGGAAACACCATATATTTT
>-|TRBV5-5|-|TRBJ2-1
CASSHSNEQFF
TGTGCCAGCAGCCACAGCAATGAGCAGTTCTTC
>-|TRBV27|TRBD2|TRBJ2-1
CASKQLAPSYNEQFF
TGTGCCAGCAAACAACTAGCGCCCTCCTACAATGAGCAGTTCTTC
>-|TRBV10-2|-|TRBJ1-1
CASRGGRNTEAFF
TGCGCCAGCAGGGGAGGGAGGAATACTGAAGCTTTCTTT
>-|TRBV5-1|-|TRBJ1-4
CASSLDRAPEKLFF
TGCGCCAGCAGCTTGGACAGGGCTCCTGAAAAACTGTTTTTT
>-|TRBV11-3|-|TRBJ2-3
CASSPRAGGPSTDTQYF
TGTGCCAGCAGCCCCCGTGCCGGGGGCCCTAGCACAGATACGCAGTATTTT
>-|TRBV5-1|-|TRBJ2-5
CASSYGQGYDQETQYF
TGCGCCAGCAGCTATGGGCAGGGGTACGACCAAGAGACCCAGTACTTC
>-|TRBV18|TRBD1|TRBJ1-2
CASSPTGTDYGYTF
TGTGCCAGCTCACCAACCGGGACAGACTATGGCTACACCTTC
>-|TRBV13|-|TRBJ2-3
CASSLLTRKSTDTQYF
TGTGCCAGCAGCTTATTGACTAGAAAAAGCACAGATACGCAGTATTTT
>-|TRBV9|-|TRBJ2-1
CASSVSGIPYNEQFF
TGTGCCAGCAGCGTATCGGGAATCCCCTACAATGAGCAGTTCTTC
>-|TRBV5-4|TRBD2|TRBJ2-1
CASSRGLAGFNEQFF
TGTGCCAGCAGCAGGGGACTAGCGGGGTTCAATGAGCAGTTCTTC